This entry lists 6 T cell receptor beta chains sequenced from one sample in a study of T-cell reconstitution after alpha-beta-depleted transplantation in children. Preparing the TCRbeta library involved the use of unique molecular identifiers. TCRdb processed the PCR reads anew with MiXCR; each CDR3 protein has one entry. This sample has around 420,000 distinct CDR3 sequences; around 15% occur once, and the top ten carry roughly 29%. The starting material was PBMCs, mostly from graft donor cells, obtained 360 days after TCRalphabeta/CD19-depleted stem cell transplant. The receptor source for this set is a boy younger than two who had a stem cell transplant for Wiskott-Aldrich syndrome, so the T cells may come from the graft donor.

This clonotype was picked up a small number of times. This chain uses TRBV20-1 with TRBJ2-7, with D tentatively TRBD2 (5 bases). V was pared by 6 bases and J by 3 bases, with 15 bases between. CDR1 and CDR2 from the germline V gene are DFQATT and SNEGSKA (reference sequence). The CDR3 contains 13 residues. The CDR3 is CSALEAAFYEQYF. The DNA of the CDR3 is TGCAGTGCCCTTGAAGCGGCTTTCTACGAGCAGTACTTC.

This clonotype came up a few times. V usage is TRBV29-1 and J usage is TRBJ2-2; D not resolved. The CDR3 has 13 residues. V lost 7 bases to trimming and J lost 0 bases, with 9 bases between them. Germline CDR1 reads SQVTM; CDR2 reads ANQGSEA. This chain's CDR3 is CSARTANTGELFF. DNA of the CDR3: TGCAGCGCCCGGACGGCGAACACCGGGGAGCTGTTTTTT.

This rearrangement joins TRBV4-1 to TRBJ2-3; D is perhaps TRBD1 or TRBD2 (5 bases each). Germline V gene sequence: CDR1 MGHRA, CDR2 YSYEKL. Trimming shortened V by 1 base and J by 6 bases, and 17 bases separated the two germline ends. The CDR3 spans 16 residues. Here the CDR3 reads CASSQGQPGPRDTQYF. The CDR3, as DNA: TGCGCCAGCAGCCAAGGCCAGCCGGGGCCGCGGGATACGCAGTATTTT.

The sample holds many counts of this clonotype. The V gene is TRBV5-1, the J gene TRBJ2-5; weak D call: TRBD1 (5 bases). Per the germline V gene, CDR1 is SGHRS and CDR2 is YFSETQ. The CDR3 consists of 14 residues. V shed 5 bases and J shed 3 bases, with 14 bases lying between them. The CDR3 DNA sequence: TGCGCCAGCAGTGCCGGACACGCCGAAGAGACCCAGTACTTC. Its translation is CASSAGHAEETQYF.

This clonotype was found a few times. This chain uses TRBV20-1 with TRBJ2-1; 7 bases match TRBD1. Germline CDR1 and CDR2: DFQATT and SNEGSKA (reference sequence). After removal of 5 bases from V and 1 base from J, the junction contained 5 bases not matched to a gene. This CDR3 is built from 14 residues. Written as DNA, the CDR3 is TGCAGTGCTCGGGGACAGTTTTCCTACAATGAGCAGTTCTTC. Translated: CSARGQFSYNEQFF.

This clonotype was seen only a few times. The V gene is TRBV4-1, the J gene TRBJ2-7, with D perhaps TRBD2 (7 bases). CDR3 length: 16 residues. Trimming pared 2 bases from V and 1 base from J, leaving 15 bases between. CDR1 and CDR2 (germline): MGHRA, YSYEKL. The CDR3 reads CASSQTGGVRSYEQYF. The CDR3 DNA sequence: TGCGCCAGCAGCCAAACGGGGGGCGTCAGGTCCTACGAGCAGTACTTC.